These 5 T cell receptor beta chains were all obtained from the same sample, sequenced in a study of beta chain features in type 1 diabetes. cDNA synthesis used the whole RNA isolate, giving expressed TCRB sequences. Here immunoSEQ multiplex PCR was the method, and the copy in TCRdb shows in-frame clones only, minus some. The table shows 850,000 to 900,000 clones, with roughly a sixth occurring only once. Specimen: naive CD4+ T cells from blood. These receptors were obtained from a young woman in good health.

The rearrangement joins TRBV2 to TRBJ2-2, with TRBD2 identical over 10 bases. Germline values: CDR1 SNHLY, CDR2 FYNNEI. The V gene end was trimmed by 4 bases and the J gene end by 6 bases; junction bases not matched to a gene: 5. The CDR3 length is 15 residues. DNA for the CDR3: TGTGCCAGCAGTGTAACTAGCGGGAAGTCCGGGGAGCTGTTTTTT. Translated: CASSVTSGKSGELFF.

This sequence joins TRBV7-3 and TRBJ2-2; D possibly uses TRBD1 or TRBD2 (5 bases each). Trimming left V 5 bases short and J 4 bases short, with 14 bases between. Germline CDR1 and CDR2: SGHTA and FQGTGA. The CDR3 extends over 15 amino acids. CDR3 sequence: CASSPMAGSTGELFF. Written as DNA, the CDR3 is TGTGCCAGCAGCCCAATGGCAGGGAGCACCGGGGAGCTGTTTTTT.

As for this clone: Other DNA sequences of this sample code for an identical CDR3. The J gene is TRBJ2-1, the V gene TRBV7-2; D unresolved. V lost 1 base and J 0 bases, leaving 4 bases between the germline ends. Per germline, CDR1 SGHTA and CDR2 FQGNSA. The CDR3 has 14 amino acids. The CDR3 protein is CASSLVGSYNEQFF. CDR3 nucleotide sequence: TGTGCCAGCAGCTTAGTGGGCTCCTACAATGAGCAGTTCTTC.

The gene calls are TRBV28 and TRBJ2-2, with 7 bases lining up with TRBD2. Germline loops: CDR1 MDHEN, CDR2 SYDVKM. The CDR3 is 20 amino acids. Germline trimming cut 3 bases from V and 1 base from J; bases unmatched to any gene: 17. CDR3 sequence (DNA): TGTGCCAGCAGTTTCCCCCCTCCATATATCCAGCGGGGGAACACCGGGGAGCTGTTTTTT. It is translated as CASSFPPPYIQRGNTGELFF.

On this clone: This specimen includes other DNA sequences encoding the same CDR3. The V call is TRBV13, the J call TRBJ2-3; D is unresolved. Germline values: CDR1 PRHDT, CDR2 FYEKMQ (reference sequence). This CDR3 is built from 11 residues. The V end lost 5 bases, the J end lost 5 bases, and 5 bases lay between the germline ends. CDR3 in DNA: TGTGCCAGCAGCCTGAGAGATACGCAGTATTTT. Translated: CASSLRDTQYF. Full variable domain (rest looked up from reference TRBV13 and TRBJ2-3): AAGVIQSPRHLIKEKRETATLKCYPIPRHDTVYWYQQGPGQDPQFLISFYEKMQSDKGSIPDRFSAQQFSDYHSELNMSSLELGDSALYFCASSLRDTQYFGPGTRLTVL.